This record covers a single T cell receptor (beta chain). Its antigen is not identified. Reverse transcribing all isolated RNA meant expressed TCRB transcripts were sequenced. Assay used: immunoSEQ multiplex PCR; TCRdb lists only in-frame clones, some missing. The sample contains about 340,000 clones, roughly 12% of which appear only once. The single heparinised draw taken from each donor contained roughly 100 mL of blood on average. Purity exceeding 95% was reached by all sorted populations. V lost 5 bases to trimming and J lost 2 bases; unmatched junction nucleotides: 2. The CDR3 totals 13 residues. Germline V CDR1 and CDR2: SGHVS, FQNEAQ. This entry comes from a study of beta chain features in type 1 diabetes. Study summary: Cell yields, age and gender were similar between patients and healthy donors. Study results and limitations: Diminished insertions and augmented deletions at VDJ junctions characterized type 1 diabetes patients. Across all four CD4+ subsets, people with type 1 diabetes showed modestly shorter TCRB CDR3s.

The chain recombines TRBV7-8 with TRBJ2-7; 8 nucleotides line up with TRBD2. The sequence came from a woman in her late teens or twenties with type 1 diabetes. The specimen was naive CD4+ T cells from blood. The CDR3 sequence: CASSGTRAYEQYF. CDR3 in DNA: TGTGCCAGCAGCGGGACTAGAGCCTACGAGCAGTACTTC.